The text below deals with one TCR beta chain. Its target is not known. The sample belongs to a study of CXCR3-negative and CXCR3-positive naive CD8 T cells. Study in general: Roughly 1.5 +/- 0.3 million TRB reads came from each library, giving about 135 million in total.

The CDR3 sequence is 17 residues long. Germline CDR1 SGHAT, CDR2 FQNNGV. The authors prepared UMI-labeled TRB cDNA libraries by 5' RACE. TCRdb re-called the 5' RACE reads; one entry per CDR3 protein, DNA not given. The sample table sets out about 120,000 distinct CDR3 sequences. Whole-study findings and limits: The study found that naive CXCR3-negative and CXCR3-positive cells shared TRBV-TRBJ usage, while memory cells differed. The TRB CDR3s that CXCR3-positive naive cells carried were more hydrophobic than those of CXCR3-negative naive cells. Diversity was high in both naive subsets and much lower in memory cells.

Sequenced material: naive CXCR3+ CD8+ T cells from blood. Subset reported: CD45RO-CCR7+CD27+CD95- naive CD8+ T cells expressing CXCR3 (TNR3+). The receptor was isolated from a human donor in good health. Some clones in this sample may be carry-over from other donors' samples. The J gene is TRBJ2-1, the V gene TRBV11-2. This CDR3 is CASSTSPSGSPYNEQFF.